Listed below are T cell receptor beta chains from one sample, sequenced in a study of monozygotic twins with inflammatory bowel disease. TCRdb reanalyzed the 5' RACE reads, giving one entry per CDR3 protein sequence and no DNA. The sample has more than 350,000 distinct CDR3 sequences. The sample consisted of blood. All receptors derive from a human donor with ulcerative colitis or Crohn's disease, or a healthy co-twin of an affected twin (not recorded which). Each CDR3 is given with its conserved first and last residue. Fields, in order: J gene, V gene, CDR3 protein.

>TRBJ2-2|TRBV7-2
CASSLAARDPENTGELFF
>TRBJ2-7|TRBV3-1
CASSRTPGLAGGRREQYF
>TRBJ2-2|TRBV5-4
CASSPPERGGNTGELFF
>TRBJ1-1|TRBV30
CAWSRVGSEAFF
>TRBJ1-4|TRBV4-2
CASSHGPGSTNEKLFF
>TRBJ1-2|TRBV4-2
CASSPQGAINYGYTF
>TRBJ2-3|TRBV4-3
CASSPDHRFSTDTQYF
>TRBJ2-2|TRBV5-1
CASSGLAGDRTGELFF
>TRBJ2-1|TRBV7-3
CASSPQGTTYNEQFF
>TRBJ2-5|TRBV12-3/TRBV12-4
CASSLGSSGGASVETQYF
>TRBJ2-1|TRBV10-3
CAISAADNEQFF
>TRBJ2-5|TRBV20-1
CSAGGTGMKTQYF
>TRBJ2-5|TRBV6-5
CASSYSDRETQYF
>TRBJ2-3|TRBV18
CASSPYPSTDTQYF
>TRBJ2-2|TRBV30
CAGPRDRELFF
>TRBJ2-1|TRBV7-2
CASSSVGLGEQFF
>TRBJ2-7|TRBV19
CASSPRLPWQYEQYF
>TRBJ1-2|TRBV6-5
CASSLTEPEYGYTF
>TRBJ2-1|TRBV29-1
CSVRTSGASEQFF
>TRBJ2-7|TRBV6-5
CASSTDGSYEQYF
>TRBJ2-3|TRBV4-1
CASSQWLADTQYF
>TRBJ1-5|TRBV3-1
CASSPAPSSPQHF
>TRBJ1-2|TRBV6-5
CASSYGQGIKGYTF
>TRBJ2-5|TRBV2
CASRKTAYQETQYF
>TRBJ2-7|TRBV20-1
CSARPDADEQYF
>TRBJ2-4|TRBV12-3/TRBV12-4
CASSITGGPAKNIQYF
>TRBJ2-1|TRBV6-6
CASSLQGWHNEQFF
>TRBJ1-5|TRBV12-3/TRBV12-4
CASSPPGHNQPQHF
>TRBJ1-1|TRBV4-1
CASSQGVYTEAFF
>TRBJ1-5|TRBV20-1
CSAIKQFGNQPQHF
>TRBJ2-3|TRBV10-3
CAISETAGPGTDTQYF
>TRBJ1-1|TRBV30
CAWSRVNTEAFF
>TRBJ2-4|TRBV7-2
CASSLQGIAKNIQYF
>TRBJ2-7|TRBV6-2/TRBV6-3
CASRIGQGESYEQYF
>TRBJ2-1|TRBV4-2
CASSQDLLYNEQFF
>TRBJ1-2|TRBV20-1
CSASQGDGGYTF
>TRBJ2-1|TRBV5-1
CASRLGTSGGHSYNEQFF
>TRBJ2-5|TRBV20-1
CSAYSGEGTQYF
>TRBJ1-5|TRBV6-1
CASSVLNQPQHF
>TRBJ1-3|TRBV12-3/TRBV12-4
CASSLVAGGSGNTIYF
>TRBJ2-5|TRBV29-1
CSVGLGRMRETQYF
>TRBJ1-2|TRBV24-1
CATSDYGGDYGYTF
>TRBJ2-2|TRBV5-1
CASSLVPAGEVGELFF
>TRBJ2-1|TRBV3-1
CASSLFRDYYNEQFF
>TRBJ2-7|TRBV20-1
CSASGGTSGYEQYF
>TRBJ1-4|TRBV7-8
CASSPGAATNEKLFF